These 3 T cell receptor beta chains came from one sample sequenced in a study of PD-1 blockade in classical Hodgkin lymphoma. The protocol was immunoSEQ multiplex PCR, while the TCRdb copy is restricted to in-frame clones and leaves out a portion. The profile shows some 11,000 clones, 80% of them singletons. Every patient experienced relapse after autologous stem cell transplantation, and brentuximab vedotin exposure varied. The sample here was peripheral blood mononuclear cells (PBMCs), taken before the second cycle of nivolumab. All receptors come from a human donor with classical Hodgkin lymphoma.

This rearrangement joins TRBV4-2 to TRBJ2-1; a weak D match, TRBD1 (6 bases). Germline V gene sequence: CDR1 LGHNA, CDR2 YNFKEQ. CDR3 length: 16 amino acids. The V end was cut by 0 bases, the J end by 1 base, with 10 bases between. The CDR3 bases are TGTGCCAGCAGCCAAGATCCCACAGGGTCCTACAATGAGCAGTTCTTC. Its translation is CASSQDPTGSYNEQFF.

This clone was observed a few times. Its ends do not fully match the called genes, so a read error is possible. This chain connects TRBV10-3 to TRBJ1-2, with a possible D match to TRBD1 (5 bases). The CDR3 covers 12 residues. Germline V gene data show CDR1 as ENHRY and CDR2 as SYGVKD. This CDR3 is CAISESPGKLSF. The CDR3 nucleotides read TGTGCCATCAGTGAGTCGCCAGGGAAGCTCTCCTTC.

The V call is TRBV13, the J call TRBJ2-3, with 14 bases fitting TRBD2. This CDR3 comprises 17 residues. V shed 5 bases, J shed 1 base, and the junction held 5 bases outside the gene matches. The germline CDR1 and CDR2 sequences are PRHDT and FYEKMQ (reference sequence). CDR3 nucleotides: TGTGCCAGCAGCACCGGGACTAGCGGGAGTGGCACAGATACGCAGTATTTT. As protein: CASSTGTSGSGTDTQYF.